A single sample gave rise to the 3 T cell receptor beta chains below, sequenced in a study of blood T cells in healthy people across ages. The use of a sample-barcoded 5' primer and a J-beta primer mix characterized a second PCR of roughly 6 to 11 cycles. TCRdb independently ran MiXCR on the 5' RACE reads; one entry per CDR3 protein. Among 2 million or so distinct CDR3 sequences listed, roughly 49% were seen once. The sequenced sample was blood. The origin of the receptors is a woman aged 40 to 55 in good health.

The J gene is TRBJ2-7, the V gene TRBV9; 11 bases map to TRBD1. The J call is in doubt because the DNA end fits TRBJ2-4 better. CDR1 and CDR2 (germline): SGDLS, YYNGEE. The CDR3 sequence is 16 residues long. CDR3 sequence: CASGPSSGTGGRIQYF. CDR3 nucleotide sequence: TGTGCCAGCGGACCTAGTTCAGGGACAGGGGGTCGCATTCAGTACTTC.

This clonotype came up a few times. DNA for the CDR3: TGTGCCAGCAGTGTCGGGGGGGGGAAGTTCTTC. It codes for CASSVGGGKFF. The chain recombines TRBV2 with TRBJ2-1, with TRBD2 identical over 8 bases. The CDR3 spans 11 residues. Losses at the gene ends were 4 bases for V and 14 bases for J; bases not matched to a gene: 4. Germline-derived CDR1 and CDR2 are SNHLY and FYNNEI.

The chain combines TRBV6-1 with TRBJ1-1, with D possibly being TRBD1 (6 bases). The CDR3 covers 14 residues. Germline V gene data show CDR1 as MNHNS and CDR2 as SASEGT. The V gene lost 3 bases and the J gene lost 4 bases, with 12 bases spanning the gap. The CDR3: CASSEDTGFTEAFF. In nucleotides, the CDR3 is TGTGCCAGCAGTGAGGATACAGGGTTCACTGAAGCTTTCTTT.